Following are 18 T cell receptor beta chains from one sample sequenced in a study of blood T cell repertoires in COVID-19. Profiling relied on immunoSEQ multiplex PCR, and the TCRdb table lists in-frame clones only, not all of them. This sample yields some 300,000 clones, of which about 91% are seen a single time; 5.5% to 8% belongs to the top ten. The source material was peripheral blood. These receptors originate from a woman aged 25 to 39 who had recovered from COVID-19.

V gene TRBV5-1 combines with J gene TRBJ1-1; possibly TRBD1 for D (5 bases). Trimming shortened V by 2 bases and J by 7 bases, and 18 bases separated the two germline ends. Germline-derived CDR1 and CDR2 are SGHRS and YFSETQ. This CDR3 comprises 15 residues. CDR3 coding DNA: TGCGCCAGCAGCTTTGGCACCCCCGGACAAAATGAAGCTTTCTTT. Protein sequence: CASSFGTPGQNEAFF.

This CDR3 is CASSQDSGALDEQFF. In DNA, the CDR3 is TGTGCCAGCAGCCAAGATAGCGGGGCCTTGGATGAGCAGTTCTTC. This rearrangement joins TRBV4-2 to TRBJ2-1, with 8 bases aligning to TRBD2. The CDR3 sequence is 15 residues long. The junction had 6 bases not matched to a gene; V was cut back by 0 bases and J by 8 bases. Looked up from germline, CDR1 is LGHNA and CDR2 is YNFKEQ.

J is TRBJ1-6 and V is TRBV2, with D tentatively TRBD1 (6 bases). The V gene's germline CDR1 is SNHLY and CDR2 FYNNEI. The CDR3 totals 16 residues. The germline V and J ends were trimmed by 5 bases and 7 bases, with 18 bases remaining between them. The CDR3: CASSLERTDRNSPLHF. The CDR3 nucleotides read TGTGCCAGCAGTCTAGAAAGGACAGATAGGAATTCACCCCTCCACTTT.

V and J are TRBV20-1 and TRBJ2-3; no firm D call. This CDR3 is 10 amino acids long. CDR1 and CDR2 from the germline V gene are DFQATT and SNEGSKA (reference sequence). V was cut by 5 bases and J by 3 bases, with 3 bases left in between. CDR3 loop: CSARTDTQYF. DNA of the CDR3: TGCAGTGCTCGGACAGATACGCAGTATTTT.

The gene calls are TRBV2 and TRBJ1-1; unclear D gene. Germline CDR1 reads SNHLY; CDR2 reads FYNNEI. This CDR3 comprises 14 residues. V was pared by 0 bases and J by 3 bases, with 8 bases between. The CDR3 sequence is CASSEALRDTEAFF. The CDR3 nucleotides read TGTGCCAGCAGTGAAGCGCTTCGGGACACTGAAGCTTTCTTT.

V usage is TRBV19 and J usage is TRBJ2-2; unclear D gene. This CDR3 has 16 residues. V lost 1 base and J 4 bases, leaving 13 bases between the germline ends. CDR1 and CDR2 from the germline V gene are LNHDA and SQIVND (reference sequence). CDR3 DNA: TGTGCCAGTAGTATAGTTGCGGCCCATAGCACCGGGGAGCTGTTTTTT. Amino acids: CASSIVAAHSTGELFF.

The chain couples TRBV12-1 to TRBJ1-1; the table's D call, TRBD1, was not checked against the DNA. TRBV12-1 is deemed a pseudogene. The CDR3 loop spans 16 amino acids. The CDR3 coding sequence is TGTGCCAGCAGCTCCGCTGGTGTGTTGGGGACATCTGAAGCTTTCTTT. Its translation is CASSSAGVLGTSEAFF.

The chain combines TRBV28 with TRBJ2-5, with TRBD2 matching over 10 bases. V trimming: 3 bases; J trimming: 5 bases; junction bases outside the gene matches: 0. Germline V gene data show CDR1 as MDHEN and CDR2 as SYDVKM. The CDR3 totals 13 residues. The CDR3 DNA is TGTGCCAGCAGTTTGACTAGCGGGGAGACCCAGTACTTC. Residues: CASSLTSGETQYF.

The chain couples TRBV10-3 to TRBJ1-1; the D gene is possibly TRBD1 (6 bases). Trimming left V 10 bases short and J 1 base short, with 13 bases between. Looked up from germline, CDR1 is ENHRY and CDR2 is SYGVKD. The CDR3 totals 13 residues. The CDR3 coding sequence is TGTGCCACAAAACCACAGGGGAACACTGAAGCTTTCTTT. Translating it yields CATKPQGNTEAFF.

The table lists this clone with a few counts. V is TRBV6-5 and J is TRBJ2-4, with D tentatively TRBD1 (5 bases). The CDR3 runs 13 residues. In germline, CDR1 is MNHEY, CDR2 SVGAGI. The germline V and J ends were trimmed by 5 bases and 6 bases, with 11 bases remaining between them. Written as DNA, the CDR3 is TGTGCCAGCAGTCCAGGGTCCCTAAACATTCAGTACTTC. This translates into CASSPGSLNIQYF.

The chain has TRBV16 and TRBJ2-7; 10 bases are a match to TRBD2. V was clipped by 4 bases and J by 0 bases; unmatched bases: 0. CDR3 length equals 14 residues. The germline V gene encodes CDR1 KGHSY and CDR2 FQNENV. The CDR3, as DNA: TGTGCCAGCAGCCTAGCGGGAGGCTCCTACGAGCAGTACTTC. Residues: CASSLAGGSYEQYF.

This rearrangement joins TRBV7-3 to TRBJ2-5; D is undetermined. The CDR3 loop spans 12 amino acids. The V gene lost 1 base and the J gene lost 7 bases, with 7 bases spanning the gap. Looked up from germline, CDR1 is SGHTA and CDR2 is FQGTGA. The DNA of the CDR3 is TGTGCCAGCAGCTTAAATTTCGGGACCCAGTACTTC. Translated: CASSLNFGTQYF.

The chain joins TRBV13 to TRBJ1-2, with 7 bases lining up with TRBD1. V lost 1 base to trimming and J lost 7 bases; unmatched junction nucleotides: 3. Germline V gene data show CDR1 as PRHDT and CDR2 as FYEKMQ (reference sequence). There are 13 residues in the CDR3. DNA for the CDR3: TGTGCCAGCAGCTTAGTGGCAGGGGGTGGCTACACCTTC. As protein: CASSLVAGGGYTF.

V gene TRBV7-7 combines with J gene TRBJ2-1, with TRBD2 matching 16 bases. Germline V lookup: CDR1 SSHAT, CDR2 FNYEAQ (reference sequence). The CDR3 is made up of 18 amino acids. The ends lost 5 bases at V and 0 bases at J; junction bases unmatched: 4. In nucleotides, the CDR3 is TGTGCCAGCAGCCCGGGGACTAGCGGGGGGGCCTCCTACAATGAGCAGTTCTTC. Protein sequence: CASSPGTSGGASYNEQFF.

The CDR3 is CASSKEGRQGVFRPQHF. Written as DNA, the CDR3 is TGTGCCAGCAGCAAAGAGGGGCGGCAGGGGGTGTTTCGGCCCCAGCATTTT. The V and J genes are TRBV21-1 and TRBJ1-5; the table's D gene call, TRBD1, was not cross checked with the DNA. TRBV21-1 represents a pseudogene. This CDR3 comprises 17 residues.

The genes are TRBV4-2 and TRBJ1-1; no definite D call. The germline V gene has CDR1 LGHNA and CDR2 YNFKEQ. V was shortened by 4 bases and J by 1 base, with 10 bases between the two germline ends. The CDR3 spans 14 residues. The CDR3 sequence is CASSRAAPNTEAFF. In DNA, the CDR3 is TGTGCCAGCAGCCGGGCAGCCCCGAACACTGAAGCTTTCTTT.

This chain uses TRBV5-6 with TRBJ2-2, with a weak D call TRBD1 (6 bases). The CDR3 has 16 residues. With 4 bases removed from V and 7 bases from J, the gap between germline ends came to 20 bases. The germline gives CDR1 SGHDT, CDR2 YYEEEE. This CDR3 is CASSLWGPDIGGELFF. The CDR3 DNA follows: TGTGCCAGCAGCCTTTGGGGGCCCGACATAGGCGGGGAGCTGTTTTTT.

The sample holds a few counts of this clone. The genes are TRBV5-1 and TRBJ1-3, with TRBD1 as a possible D gene (5 bases). V lost 0 bases and J lost 4, with 5 bases in between. CDR3 size: 13 residues. CDR1 and CDR2 (germline): SGHRS, YFSETQ. CDR3 loop: CASSLGQGNTIYF. For the CDR3, the DNA is TGCGCCAGCAGCTTGGGACAGGGAAACACCATATATTTT.